Below, one T cell receptor (beta chain) is given with its context. The sample comes from a study of blood T cell repertoires in COVID-19. Study as a whole: Whether acute or convalescent, the COVID-19 samples came from the United States, Italy and Spain. PBMCs, B-cell-depleted T cells, or T cells were the source of the cDNA or gDNA that made up the material.

Per germline, CDR1 LNHDA and CDR2 SQIVND (reference sequence). This CDR3 is 13 amino acids long. The ends lost 3 bases at V and 5 bases at J; junction bases unmatched: 1. Authors' processing steps: Reference gene primer amplification gave estimated nucleated cell counts. Profiling relied on immunoSEQ multiplex PCR, and the TCRdb table lists in-frame clones only, not all of them. V, J and clone size reflect that table, while D and trimming were determined from the DNA. The table records around 250,000 clones, about 86% of them present only once. Sequencing input: peripheral blood. The chain combines TRBV19 with TRBJ2-1; 7 bases map to TRBD1. The receptor was isolated from an elderly man with acute or convalescent COVID-19. Written as DNA, the CDR3 is TGTGCCAGTAGTATGGGACAGCACAATGAGCAGTTCTTC. Protein sequence: CASSMGQHNEQFF.